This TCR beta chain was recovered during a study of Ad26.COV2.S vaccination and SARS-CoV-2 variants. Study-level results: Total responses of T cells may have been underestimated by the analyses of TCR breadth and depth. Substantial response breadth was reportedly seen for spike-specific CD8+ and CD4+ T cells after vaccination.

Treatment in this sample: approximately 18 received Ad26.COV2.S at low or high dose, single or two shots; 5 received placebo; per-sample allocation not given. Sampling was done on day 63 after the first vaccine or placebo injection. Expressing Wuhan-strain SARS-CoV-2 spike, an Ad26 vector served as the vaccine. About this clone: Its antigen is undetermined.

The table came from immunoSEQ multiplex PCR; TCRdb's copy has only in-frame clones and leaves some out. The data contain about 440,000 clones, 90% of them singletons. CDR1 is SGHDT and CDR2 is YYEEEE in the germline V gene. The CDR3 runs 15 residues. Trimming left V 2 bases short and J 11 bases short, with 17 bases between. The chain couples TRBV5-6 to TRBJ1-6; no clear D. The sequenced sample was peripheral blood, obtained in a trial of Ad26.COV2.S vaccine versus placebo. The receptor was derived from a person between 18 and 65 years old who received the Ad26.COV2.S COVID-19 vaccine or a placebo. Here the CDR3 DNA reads TGTGCCAGCAGCTTAGTTGCGGGGTTTGGGCCACCCCTCCACTTT. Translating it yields CASSLVAGFGPPLHF.